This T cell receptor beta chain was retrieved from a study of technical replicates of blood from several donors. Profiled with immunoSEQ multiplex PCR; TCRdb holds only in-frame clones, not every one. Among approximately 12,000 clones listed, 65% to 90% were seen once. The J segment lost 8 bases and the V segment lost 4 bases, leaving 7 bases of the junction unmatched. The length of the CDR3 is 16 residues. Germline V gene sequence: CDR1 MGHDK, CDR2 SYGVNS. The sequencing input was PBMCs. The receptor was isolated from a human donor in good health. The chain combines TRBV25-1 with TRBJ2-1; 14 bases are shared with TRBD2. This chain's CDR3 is CASSAGTSGSIDEQFF. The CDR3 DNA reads TGTGCCAGCAGTGCCGGGACTAGCGGGAGTATAGATGAGCAGTTCTTC.